The present TCR beta chain was sequenced within a study of cytomegalovirus exposure and HLA in healthy donors. For the study at large: Earlier findings included 90 million to 120 million unique TCR beta sequences obtained from 150 million to 200 million T cells.

As concerns this clone: What it binds is not known.

This CDR3 is 15 amino acids long. V lost 3 bases and J lost 2; bases outside the gene matches: 4. Looked up from germline, CDR1 is SGHRS and CDR2 is YFSETQ. PCR primers comprised 60 Vbeta and 13 Jbeta primers. Sequencing used immunoSEQ multiplex PCR; TCRdb keeps in-frame clones, though not all of them. The sample includes about 130,000 clones, roughly 74% of them seen just once. Healthy bone marrow donors supplied every sample. General observations from the study: Several of the most significant clusters appeared linked to common viral pathogens, based on a later analysis.

The rearrangement links TRBV5-1 to TRBJ2-2, with TRBD1 matching over 7 bases. The origin of this receptor is a man aged 35 to 55 in good health and CMV-seropositive. The sample taken for sequencing was PBMCs. In nucleotides, the CDR3 is TGCGCCAGCAGCTCGGGACAGTTAAACACCGGGGAGCTGTTTTTT. Its protein is CASSSGQLNTGELFF.